Following are 26 T cell receptor beta chains from one sample sequenced in a study of T cell repertoires in cytomegalovirus infection. TCRdb redid the calling of the reads with MiXCR, one entry per CDR3 protein. The sample gives some 150,000 distinct CDR3 sequences, about a quarter of which show up once; approximately 9.9% is in the top ten. The sample comprised PBMCs. The receptors shown here come from a human donor in good health (CMV status not recorded). Some clones in this sample may be carry-over from other donors' samples.

The rearrangement links TRBV7-2 to TRBJ2-7; D is possibly TRBD2 (7 bases). The CDR3 contains 15 residues. The germline gives CDR1 SGHTA, CDR2 FQGNSA. V lost 5 bases, J lost 2 bases, and 16 bases lay in between. CDR3 in DNA: TGTGCCAGCAGCCCAAGTGTGGGGGGGCCCTACGAGCAGTACTTC. This sequence encodes CASSPSVGGPYEQYF.

The chain is built from TRBV5-1 and TRBJ2-3, with D maybe TRBD2 (6 bases). Germline CDR1 is SGHRS and CDR2 is YFSETQ. The ends were cut back, 2 bases at V and 6 bases at J, with 16 bases in the middle. The CDR3 has 15 residues. The CDR3 coding sequence is TGCGCCAGCAGCTTCCGGGGGACCCCGGGGGATACGCAGTATTTT. This gives the protein CASSFRGTPGDTQYF. Complete variable domain (other parts from reference TRBV5-1 and TRBJ2-3): KAGVTQTPRYLIKTRGQQVTLSCSPISGHRSVSWYQQTPGQGLQFLFEYFSETQRNKGNFPGRFSGRQFSNSRSEMNVSTLELGDSALYLCASSFRGTPGDTQYFGPGTRLTVL.

A few counts support this clonotype. J is TRBJ1-6 and V is TRBV7-3, with D unresolved. The V and J ends lost 1 base and 10 bases respectively, with 8 bases between them. Per germline, CDR1 SGHTA and CDR2 FQGTGA. The CDR3 contains 13 residues. CDR3: CASSLIPKSPLHF. Here the CDR3 DNA reads TGTGCCAGCAGCTTAATCCCGAAATCACCCCTCCACTTT.

The chain has TRBV7-8 and TRBJ2-7; D remains ambiguous. CDR1 and CDR2 from the germline V gene are SGHVS and FQNEAQ. This CDR3 is built from 13 residues. The V gene lost 0 bases and the J gene lost 5 bases, with 8 bases spanning the gap. CDR3 in DNA: TGTGCCAGCAGCTTAGCTTTGGGTAACGAGCAGTACTTC. It encodes CASSLALGNEQYF.

This chain links TRBV28 with TRBJ2-5, with TRBD1 matching 10 bases. Germline CDR1 MDHEN, CDR2 SYDVKM. CDR3 length equals 15 residues. V lost 6 bases to trimming and J lost 5 bases; unmatched junction nucleotides: 9. CDR3 region: CASSWGTGDGETQYF. CDR3 in DNA: TGTGCCAGCAGCTGGGGGACAGGGGATGGGGAGACCCAGTACTTC.

This clonotype was seen once. The chain has TRBV6-5 and TRBJ2-3; TRBD1 is a possible D gene (6 bases). With 0 bases removed from V and 5 bases from J, the gap between germline ends came to 12 bases. CDR1 MNHEY and CDR2 SVGAGI come from the germline V gene. This CDR3 is built from 15 residues. CDR3 DNA sequence: TGTGCCAGCAGTTACTCAACGGGACATGGAGATACGCAGTATTTT. Amino acid sequence: CASSYSTGHGDTQYF.

Of note for this clonotype: An end of the junction does not agree with germline; a read error may underlie this. This chain joins TRBV28 and TRBJ1-4, with D tentatively TRBD1 (5 bases). This CDR3 contains 13 residues. Germline V lookup: CDR1 MDHEN, CDR2 SYDVKM. This CDR3 reads CASSPDRLGDKLF. The CDR3, as DNA: TGTGCCAGCAGCCCAGACAGATTGGGGGATAAGTTGTTT.

This clonotype was observed a few times. The chain couples TRBV30 to TRBJ1-1; D unresolved. The CDR3 is 14 amino acids. V was clipped by 0 bases and J by 1 base, with 9 bases between them. Germline CDR1 and CDR2: GTSNPN and SVGIG (reference sequence). In nucleotides, the CDR3 is TGTGCCTGGAGTGTAGACGGAGGGAACACTGAAGCTTTCTTT. Its translation: CAWSVDGGNTEAFF.

This clonotype occurred many times. The V and J genes are TRBV28 and TRBJ1-1; D uncertain. V was cut by 1 base and J by 7 bases, with 10 bases left in between. There are 13 residues in the CDR3. Germline CDR1 MDHEN, CDR2 SYDVKM. CDR3 in amino acids: CASSLSQTGEAFF. Here the CDR3 DNA reads TGTGCCAGCAGTTTATCCCAAACGGGTGAAGCTTTCTTT.

CDR3 DNA: TGCGCCAGCAGCCGGGACTACAACTACGAGCAGTACTTC. Amino acids: CASSRDYNYEQYF. This sequence joins TRBV5-1 and TRBJ2-7; 7 bases fit TRBD2. V dropped 4 bases and J dropped 3; count of bases not matched to a gene: 4. CDR3 length equals 13 residues. The germline V gene encodes CDR1 SGHRS and CDR2 YFSETQ.

This clonotype appeared many times. The rearrangement links TRBV7-2 to TRBJ1-1; tentatively, D is TRBD1 (5 bases). The CDR3 contains 13 residues. Germline V gene data show CDR1 as SGHTA and CDR2 as FQGNSA. V gave up 1 base and J gave up 11 bases, with 14 bases separating them. The CDR3 loop reads CASSLDFRAAAFF. As DNA, the CDR3 is TGTGCCAGCAGCTTAGATTTCAGGGCGGCCGCTTTCTTT.

This clonotype has a handful of counts. J is TRBJ1-4 and V is TRBV2; 9 bases are shared with TRBD1. Germline CDR1 reads SNHLY; CDR2 reads FYNNEI. The ends lost 5 bases at V and 8 bases at J; junction bases unmatched: 9. CDR3 length: 15 amino acids. DNA of the CDR3: TGTGCCAGCAGTTCCTGGACAGGGGAGGTGGAAAAACTGTTTTTT. Its translation is CASSSWTGEVEKLFF.

About this clonotype itself: The germline gene is not matched at one end of the junction; a read error may be the cause. The chain employs TRBV5-4 and TRBJ2-5; 12 nucleotides agree with TRBD2. The CDR3 is 16 amino acids. CDR1 SGHNT and CDR2 YYREEE come from the germline V gene (reference sequence). The chain's CDR3 is CASSSSGGGLQETRYF. The CDR3 bases are TGTGCCAGCAGCTCTAGCGGGGGGGGTCTCCAGGAGACCCGGTACTTC.

This clonotype was found a few times. The chain carries TRBV4-1 and TRBJ1-2; no clear D. This CDR3 spans 15 amino acids. Trimming took off 0 bases at V and 4 bases at J, with 12 bases between the two ends. Germline loops: CDR1 MGHRA, CDR2 YSYEKL. The CDR3 here is CASSQDSGNTYGYTF. The CDR3 DNA is TGCGCCAGCAGCCAAGACAGCGGGAACACCTATGGCTACACCTTC.

This clonotype was seen at least ten times. The chain recombines TRBV10-3 with TRBJ2-1, with D tentatively TRBD1 or TRBD2 (5 bases each). The CDR3 spans 13 residues. With 5 bases removed from V and 7 bases from J, the gap between germline ends came to 12 bases. Germline assignment: CDR1 ENHRY and CDR2 SYGVKD. The CDR3 protein is CAISTGPANEQFF. The CDR3 DNA follows: TGTGCCATCAGTACGGGACCCGCAAATGAGCAGTTCTTC.

The chain combines TRBV15 with TRBJ1-5; weak D call: TRBD1 (5 bases). The V and J ends lost 5 bases and 7 bases respectively, with 9 bases between them. CDR1 is LNHNV, CDR2 YYDKDF, per germline (reference sequence). CDR3 length: 12 amino acids. The CDR3 spells CATSGRGQPQHF. As DNA, the CDR3 is TGTGCCACCAGCGGGAGGGGCCAGCCCCAGCATTTT. Drawing the rest from reference TRBV15 and TRBJ1-5, the complete variable domain is DAMVIQNPRYQVTQFGKPVTLSCSQTLNHNVMYWYQQKSSQAPKLLFHYYDKDFNNEADTPDNFQSRRPNTSFCFLDIRSPGLGDTAMYLCATSGRGQPQHFGDGTRLSIL.

The V and J genes are TRBV29-1 and TRBJ1-2; 12 bases line up with TRBD1. Germline CDR1 is SQVTM and CDR2 is ANQGSEA. The CDR3 contains 14 residues. J lost 8 bases, V lost 6 bases, and 10 bases had no gene match. The CDR3 is CSVARGQGATGYTF. The CDR3 DNA reads TGCAGCGTGGCCCGGGGACAGGGGGCCACGGGCTACACCTTC.

By proportion, this clonotype is medium-sized. The chain combines TRBV7-2 with TRBJ1-1; D is ambiguous. V was cut by 1 base and J by 3 bases, with 12 bases left in between. The CDR3 has 15 amino acids. CDR1 is SGHTA, CDR2 FQGNSA, per germline. The CDR3 spells CASSLGSGVYTEAFF. CDR3 bases: TGTGCCAGCAGCTTAGGGAGCGGAGTTTACACTGAAGCTTTCTTT.

The table lists this clonotype with many counts. The chain links TRBV28 to TRBJ1-5; D not certain. This CDR3 spans 13 amino acids. Per the germline V gene, CDR1 is MDHEN and CDR2 is SYDVKM. Trimming took 6 bases from V and 10 from J, leaving 16 bases between them. This CDR3 reads CASSDPATFPQHF. Written as DNA, the CDR3 is TGTGCCAGCAGCGACCCGGCGACGTTTCCCCAGCATTTT.

The chain recombines TRBV29-1 with TRBJ2-5; 10 positions agree with TRBD1. Germline assignment: CDR1 SQVTM and CDR2 ANQGSEA. With V trimmed by 7 bases and J by 3 bases, 8 bases remained unmatched. The CDR3 totals 14 residues. The CDR3 loop is CSARLGQGKETQYF. The CDR3 DNA sequence: TGCAGCGCCCGATTGGGACAGGGGAAAGAGACCCAGTACTTC.

The chain uses TRBV24-1 and TRBJ2-3; D may correspond to TRBD1 or TRBD2 (5 bases each). The CDR3 is made up of 13 amino acids. The V gene's germline CDR1 is KGHDR and CDR2 SFDVKD. Trimming removed 5 bases from V and 0 bases from J, with 5 bases in between. CDR3 nucleotide sequence: TGTGCCACCAGTGGGGACAGCACAGATACGCAGTATTTT. Amino acids: CATSGDSTDTQYF.

The J gene is TRBJ2-3, the V gene TRBV2, with D perhaps matching TRBD1 or TRBD2 (5 bases each). The ends were cut back, 6 bases at V and 6 bases at J, with 13 bases in the middle. CDR1 is SNHLY and CDR2 is FYNNEI in the germline V gene. This CDR3 contains 13 residues. CDR3 nucleotides: TGTGCCAGCAGGAGTACCCGGGACGATACGCAGTATTTT. Protein: CASRSTRDDTQYF.

This clonotype was detected many times. The chain couples TRBV7-8 to TRBJ2-7; 7 nucleotides agree with TRBD1. CDR3 length: 14 amino acids. Trimming took 6 bases from V and 5 from J; bases not matched to a gene: 10. Per germline, CDR1 SGHVS and CDR2 FQNEAQ. CDR3 sequence: CASSSTGQFHEQYF. Written as DNA, the CDR3 is TGTGCCAGCAGTTCAACGGGACAGTTCCACGAGCAGTACTTC.

This clonotype was observed a handful of times. The chain is built from TRBV6-5 and TRBJ2-7; 9 bases map to TRBD2. J lost 3 bases, V lost 6 bases, and 9 bases had no gene match. In germline, CDR1 is MNHEY, CDR2 SVGAGI. The CDR3 totals 15 residues. This chain's CDR3 is CASRTGTSSRYEQYF. As DNA, the CDR3 is TGTGCCAGCAGAACCGGGACTAGCTCTCGCTACGAGCAGTACTTC.

The rearrangement joins TRBV20-1 to TRBJ1-6; D gene unclear. Trimming shortened V by 3 bases and J by 14 bases, and 17 bases separated the two germline ends. This CDR3 has 13 amino acids. CDR1 and CDR2 (germline): DFQATT, SNEGSKA (reference sequence). The CDR3 bases are TGCAGTGCTAGTCTCAGTGAAGGTCTAACCCTCCACTTT. It encodes CSASLSEGLTLHF.

The chain couples TRBV3-1 to TRBJ1-5; 8 nucleotides align to TRBD1. Looked up from germline, CDR1 is LGHDT and CDR2 is YNNKEL (reference sequence). After removal of 5 bases from V and 6 bases from J, the junction contained 6 bases not matched to a gene. The CDR3 has 14 residues. The CDR3 coding sequence is TGTGCCAGCAGCGCGACAGGGGATCGTCAGCCCCAGCATTTT. This encodes CASSATGDRQPQHF.